Described below is a single T cell receptor beta chain sequence and its context. V gave up 2 bases and J gave up 2 bases, with 15 bases separating them. Looked up from germline, CDR1 is MNHEY and CDR2 is SVGAGI. The CDR3 length is 16 residues. This sample was taken from a study of T cell changes during pregnancy in multiple sclerosis. Using immunoSEQ multiplex PCR, the repertoire was profiled, and TCRdb retains in-frame clones only, with some absent. The table records fewer than 70,000 clones, about 86% of them present only once. The clonotype was recovered from a human donor whose cells served as feeder cells for cultures in a pregnancy study. This sequence joins TRBV6-5 and TRBJ1-1; D may be TRBD1 (5 bases). Input material: peripheral blood from another person, used as feeder cells. The CDR3 nucleotides read TGTGCCAGCAGTTACGAGGGACGGGAACTAAACACTGAAGCTTTCTTT. It yields the protein CASSYEGRELNTEAFF.